The following is a T cell receptor (beta chain) sequence with its context. Unique molecular identifiers had been added to the TCR beta cDNA libraries. TCRdb re-derived calls from the PCR reads in MiXCR, one entry per CDR3 protein. This table has approximately 690,000 distinct CDR3 sequences, about 60% appearing once. These data come from a study of post-analysis software for immune sequencing data. This clonotype was sampled from a girl aged 2 to 9 with multiple sclerosis. Specimen: blood.

As DNA, the CDR3 is TGTGCCACCAGTAATGGCATGGCGAACTATGGCTACACCTTC. Its translation: CATSNGMANYGYTF. This chain connects TRBV15 to TRBJ1-2; no clear D. The CDR3 has 14 amino acids. Germline V gene data show CDR1 as LNHNV and CDR2 as YYDKDF (reference sequence). The V and J ends lost 6 bases and 2 bases respectively, with 13 bases between them.